A single sample gave rise to the 12 T cell receptor beta chains below, sequenced in a study of spatial heterogeneity in lung cancer. Via MiXCR, TCRdb re-called the 5' RACE reads, giving one row per CDR3 protein. The sample carries tens of thousands of distinct CDR3 sequences, 15% to 25% recorded once. The time point denotes: sample taken at primary tumor resection. Tumor, nontumor lung or frozen PBMC supplied whole RNA, sequenced without sorting. The sample was PBMCs, taken at surgery. The receptors were sampled from a male donor with early-stage non-small cell lung cancer.

The V gene is TRBV4-3, the J gene TRBJ2-3; D gene unclear. CDR1 and CDR2 (germline): LGHNA, YSLEER. Trimming took off 1 base at V and 1 base at J, with 9 bases between the two ends. The CDR3 contains 15 residues. CDR3 DNA sequence: TGCGCCAGCAGCCAAGCGGACCGAGGCACAGATACGCAGTATTTT. Protein: CASSQADRGTDTQYF.

The sample holds a few counts of this clonotype. The chain carries TRBV7-9 and TRBJ2-7; the D gene is possibly TRBD2 (6 bases). CDR1 and CDR2 from the germline V gene are SEHNR and FQNEAQ (reference sequence). The CDR3 totals 14 residues. V was shortened by 4 bases and J by 3 bases, with 13 bases between the two germline ends. The chain's CDR3 is CASSSYTGGYEQYF. Written as DNA, the CDR3 is TGTGCCAGCAGCTCCTATACCGGGGGCTACGAGCAGTACTTC. The full variable domain, its missing parts supplied by reference TRBV7-9 and TRBJ2-7, is DTGVSQNPRHKITKRGQNVTFRCDPISEHNRLYWYRQTLGQGPEFLTYFQNEAQLEKSRLLSDRFSAERPKGSFSTLEIQRTEQGDSAMYLCASSSYTGGYEQYFGPGTRLTVT.

This clonotype was detected a few times. The J gene is TRBJ2-7, the V gene TRBV7-2; the match to TRBD1 covers 7 bases. The trim removed 7 bases at V and 4 bases at J, leaving 7 bases unmatched. Germline CDR1 SGHTA, CDR2 FQGNSA. CDR3 length: 13 amino acids. CDR3 DNA: TGTGCCAGCACCACGGCCAGGGGGTACGAGCAGTACTTC. Translating it yields CASTTARGYEQYF.

This clonotype has a count of ten or more. V usage is TRBV15 and J usage is TRBJ1-1; the D is unclear. Germline CDR1 and CDR2: LNHNV and YYDKDF (reference sequence). With 5 bases removed from V and 2 bases from J, the gap between germline ends came to 15 bases. This CDR3 contains 15 residues. CDR3 sequence reads: CATSRAVGGNTEAFF. The CDR3 DNA follows: TGTGCCACCAGCCGAGCGGTGGGAGGAAACACTGAAGCTTTCTTT.

The chain recombines TRBV12-3 or TRBV12-4 with TRBJ2-2; D is uncertain. With 6 bases removed from V and 7 bases from J, the gap between germline ends came to 12 bases. This CDR3 contains 13 residues. This CDR3 is CASRLTGSGELFF. DNA of the CDR3: TGTGCCAGCAGGTTGACTGGAAGCGGGGAGCTGTTTTTT.

The V call is TRBV29-1, the J call TRBJ2-2; D is possibly TRBD1 or TRBD2 (6 bases each). This CDR3 spans 15 amino acids. Trimming stripped 4 bases from V and 3 bases from J, with 15 bases between. Germline CDR1 is SQVTM and CDR2 is ANQGSEA. The CDR3 region has the DNA TGCAGCGTTGGAAACGGGGGACAAGACACCGGGGAGCTGTTTTTT. As protein: CSVGNGGQDTGELFF.

This clonotype occurred many times. V is TRBV2 and J is TRBJ1-2; D is ambiguous. The CDR3 totals 15 residues. Germline V lookup: CDR1 SNHLY, CDR2 FYNNEI. The V and J ends lost 4 bases and 2 bases respectively, with 14 bases between them. The CDR3 nucleotides are TGTGCCAGCAGTGTGGGCCAGGTTGGGAACTATGGCTACACCTTC. It yields the protein CASSVGQVGNYGYTF.

The table lists this clonotype with many counts. This chain uses TRBV20-1 with TRBJ1-4; D not resolved. CDR1 is DFQATT, CDR2 SNEGSKA, per germline (reference sequence). This CDR3 has 14 residues. Trimming took off 5 bases at V and 3 bases at J, with 13 bases between the two ends. This CDR3 is CSALGGEANEKLFF. CDR3 nucleotides: TGCAGTGCTCTAGGCGGTGAAGCTAATGAAAAACTGTTTTTT.

This clonotype was counted a few times. The V gene is TRBV29-1, the J gene TRBJ2-1; D gene unclear. Germline-derived CDR1 and CDR2 are SQVTM and ANQGSEA. This CDR3 is built from 10 residues. With 5 bases removed from V and 3 bases from J, the gap between germline ends came to 2 bases. The CDR3 loop reads CSVHYNEQFF. For the CDR3, the DNA is TGCAGCGTTCACTACAATGAGCAGTTCTTC.

This clonotype was counted between two and nine times. The chain employs TRBV9 and TRBJ1-3, with D perhaps TRBD1 (6 bases). Germline CDR1 reads SGDLS; CDR2 reads YYNGEE. The CDR3 runs 17 residues. V dropped 0 bases and J dropped 1 base, with 14 bases sitting between them. The DNA for the CDR3 is TGTGCCAGCAGCGTAGACAGGGTTCAAACTTCTGGAAACACCATATATTTT. Amino acid sequence: CASSVDRVQTSGNTIYF.

This clonotype turned up a few times. The CDR3 loop reads CASSLDIRGTEAFF. The CDR3 region has the DNA TGTGCCAGCAGTTTAGACATCCGCGGGACTGAAGCTTTCTTT. The chain carries TRBV28 and TRBJ1-1; no definite D call. The CDR3 contains 14 residues. V was shortened by 2 bases and J by 5 bases, with 12 bases between the two germline ends. CDR1 is MDHEN and CDR2 is SYDVKM in the germline V gene.

This clonotype came up a few times. The genes are TRBV4-2 and TRBJ2-7; 7 bases agree with TRBD2. J was trimmed by 3 bases and V by 1 base; bases with no gene match: 15. There are 18 residues in the CDR3. Looked up from germline, CDR1 is LGHNA and CDR2 is YNFKEQ. The CDR3 is CASSQGTGGGTTIYEQYF. DNA of the CDR3: TGTGCCAGCAGCCAAGGGACGGGGGGTGGAACAACTATCTACGAGCAGTACTTC.